This TCR beta chain was retrieved from a study of tumor-infiltrating lymphocytes in oesophageal squamous cell carcinoma. TCRdb processed the PCR reads anew with MiXCR; each CDR3 protein has one entry. The table shows roughly 17,000 distinct CDR3 sequences, with 47% occurring only once. This clonotype was detected ten times or more. Since a much larger clone is just one base distant, this may be a read error. The sequenced sample consisted of normal esophageal tissue next to the tumor. The sequence was collected from a female donor with esophageal squamous cell carcinoma.

Here the CDR3 reads CASSLASPRTEEQYF. CDR3 nucleotide sequence: TGTGCCAGCAGCTTAGCTAGCCCCAGAACGGAGGAGCAGTACTTC. V is TRBV7-9 and J is TRBJ2-7; D is unresolved. The germline V gene has CDR1 SEHNR and CDR2 FQNEAQ (reference sequence). V was cut by 0 bases and J by 7 bases, with 16 bases left in between. The CDR3 has 15 amino acids.